This T cell receptor (beta chain) was observed in a study of CD8 T cells in Susac syndrome. Study-level findings and limits: As the study acknowledged, the number of individuals in its TCR sequencing and HLA analysis was relatively small.

FACS enriched CD8+ TEMRA cells, while bulk CD8+ and CD4+ were negatively isolated. The RNA, roughly 0.45 to 1 ug, was put through reverse transcription using random hexamers. It was immunoSEQ multiplex PCR that amplified TCR beta CDR3 across 54 Vbeta and 13 Jbeta. TCRdb re-called the immunoSEQ multiplex PCR reads with MiXCR, one entry per CDR3 protein. The sample carries roughly 200,000 distinct CDR3 sequences, about 93% recorded once. In this sample, this clonotype turned up once. As yet, its antigen is unknown. Trimming cost V 2 bases and J 2 bases, with 7 bases left between them. Germline CDR1 reads SQVTM; CDR2 reads ANQGSEA. The CDR3 totals 12 residues.

The TCR sequence derives from a human donor in good health. Sequences were obtained from CD4+ T cells from PBMCs. The gene calls are TRBV29-1 and TRBJ2-7; unclear D gene. This CDR3 reads CSVESSTYEQYF. The CDR3 bases are TGCAGCGTTGAATCGTCCACCTACGAGCAGTACTTC.